These 20 T cell receptor beta chains share one sample of origin, sequenced in a study of blood T cell repertoires in COVID-19. Sequencing used immunoSEQ multiplex PCR; TCRdb keeps in-frame clones, though not all of them. The sample holds about 340,000 clones, around 80% seen once. Sequenced material: peripheral blood. The receptor source for this set is a man aged 30 to 45 with active or convalescent COVID-19.

The chain is built from TRBV5-4 and TRBJ2-3, with 12 bases matching TRBD2. J lost 4 bases, V lost 9 bases, and 12 bases had no gene match. This CDR3 has 16 amino acids. CDR1 and CDR2 from the germline V gene are SGHNT and YYREEE (reference sequence). CDR3 loop: CAIWGLAGRGADTQYF. The CDR3 nucleotides read TGTGCCATCTGGGGACTAGCGGGCCGCGGCGCAGATACGCAGTATTTT. Full variable domain (rest looked up from reference TRBV5-4 and TRBJ2-3): ETGVTQSPTHLIKTRGQQVTLRCSSQSGHNTVSWYQQALGQGPQFIFQYYREEENGRGNFPPRFSGLQFPNYSSELNVNALELDDSALYLCAIWGLAGRGADTQYFGPGTRLTVL.

The gene calls are TRBV19 and TRBJ2-5, with a tentative D call TRBD2 (6 bases). The CDR3 length is 14 residues. Trimming stripped 7 bases from V and 0 bases from J, with 12 bases between. Per the germline V gene, CDR1 is LNHDA and CDR2 is SQIVND (reference sequence). This CDR3 is CASMGGVYQETQYF. CDR3 DNA: TGTGCCAGTATGGGGGGAGTTTACCAAGAGACCCAGTACTTC.

The chain is built from TRBV30 and TRBJ2-1; tentatively, D is TRBD2 (5 bases). This CDR3 contains 13 residues. Between the trimmed V and J ends, which lost 4 bases and 2 bases, there was a span of 9 bases. CDR1 is GTSNPN, CDR2 SVGIG, per germline (reference sequence). The CDR3 spells CAWTELAYNEQFF. The CDR3 nucleotides are TGTGCCTGGACTGAACTAGCCTACAATGAGCAGTTCTTC. Full variable domain (rest looked up from reference TRBV30 and TRBJ2-1): SQTIHQWPATLVQPVGSPLSLECTVEGTSNPNLYWYRQAAGRGLQLLFYSVGIGQISSEVPQNLSASRPQDRQFILSSKKLLLSDSGFYLCAWTELAYNEQFFGPGTRLTVL.

This clone was counted only a few times. V gene TRBV7-9 combines with J gene TRBJ1-2; D is ambiguous. The CDR3 contains 13 residues. The germline V and J ends were trimmed by 5 bases and 3 bases, with 10 bases remaining between them. The germline V gene encodes CDR1 SEHNR and CDR2 FQNEAQ (reference sequence). The CDR3 region has the DNA TGTGCCAGCAGCCGCCTCGGGGACTATGGCTACACCTTC. This codes for CASSRLGDYGYTF.

The chain joins TRBV5-1 to TRBJ1-4; D is unclear. The germline V gene encodes CDR1 SGHRS and CDR2 YFSETQ. The CDR3 length is 15 residues. V shed 0 bases and J shed 8 bases, with 14 bases lying between them. The CDR3 DNA follows: TGCGCCAGCAGCTTGGAGGCGGTAATCGGCGAAAAACTGTTTTTT. It codes for CASSLEAVIGEKLFF.

This clone has just a few counts. The chain recombines TRBV3-1 (or the pseudogene TRBV3-2) with TRBJ2-5; perhaps TRBD2 as D (5 bases). The CDR3 length is 16 residues. Trimming shortened V by 0 bases and J by 0 bases, and 11 bases separated the two germline ends. Germline V gives CDR1 LGHDT, CDR2 YNNKEL (reference sequence). The CDR3 reads CASSQERTGYQETQYF. DNA for the CDR3: TGTGCCAGCAGCCAAGAGAGAACGGGATACCAAGAGACCCAGTACTTC.

This rearrangement joins TRBV28 to TRBJ2-2, with a weak D call TRBD2 (6 bases). CDR3 length: 14 residues. The V gene's germline CDR1 is MDHEN and CDR2 SYDVKM. V was clipped by 3 bases and J by 7 bases, with 12 bases between them. CDR3 nucleotides: TGTGCCAGCAGTTTGGCGGGAAGGGGCGGGGAGCTGTTTTTT. It is translated as CASSLAGRGGELFF.

This clone was counted a single time. V and J are TRBV4-1 and TRBJ1-4; 7 bases are shared with TRBD1. Germline trimming cut 6 bases from V and 1 base from J; bases unmatched to any gene: 11. The CDR3 runs to 17 residues. From germline, CDR1 is MGHRA and CDR2 YSYEKL. This chain's CDR3 is CASSPWNRGLTNEKLFF. As DNA, the CDR3 is TGCGCCAGCAGTCCTTGGAACAGGGGCTTAACTAATGAAAAACTGTTTTTT.

The rearrangement joins TRBV28 to TRBJ2-3; D perhaps matches TRBD2 (5 bases). The CDR3 contains 15 residues. Germline values: CDR1 MDHEN, CDR2 SYDVKM. The V gene lost 4 bases and the J gene lost 3 bases, with 14 bases spanning the gap. CDR3 nucleotides: TGTGCCAGCAGTTCCTCGGACGGAGGTACAGATACGCAGTATTTT. Protein: CASSSSDGGTDTQYF.

The V call is TRBV10-3, the J call TRBJ2-1, with 7 bases that match TRBD1. There are 17 residues in the CDR3. The junction had 9 bases not matched to a gene; V was cut back by 0 bases and J by 4 bases. Looked up from germline, CDR1 is ENHRY and CDR2 is SYGVKD. The CDR3 is CAISESSARGHYNEQFF. The CDR3 DNA reads as TGTGCCATCAGTGAGTCGTCGGCAAGGGGGCATTACAATGAGCAGTTCTTC.

The chain combines TRBV4-1 with TRBJ2-3; 9 bases agree with TRBD1. This CDR3 region has 18 residues. V was pared by 2 bases and J by 2 bases, with 11 bases of the junction left unmatched. CDR1 is MGHRA, CDR2 YSYEKL, per germline. The CDR3 DNA reads TGCGCCAGCAGCCAATTTTCCGTCGGACAGGGGACCACAGATACGCAGTATTTT. Protein sequence: CASSQFSVGQGTTDTQYF.

The gene calls are TRBV6-2 or TRBV6-3 and TRBJ1-2; no clear D. Germline V CDR1 and CDR2: MNHEY, SVGEGT. This CDR3 contains 15 residues. The V gene lost 6 bases and the J gene lost 2 bases, with 16 bases spanning the gap. The CDR3 coding sequence is TGTGCCAGCAGCTCCCCCCCCGAGAACAACTATGGCTACACCTTC. Translated: CASSSPPENNYGYTF.

The genes are TRBV7-8 and TRBJ2-1; TRBD1 is a possible D gene (6 bases). This CDR3 has 13 residues. Trimming shortened V by 7 bases and J by 3 bases, and 10 bases separated the two germline ends. Germline V lookup: CDR1 SGHVS, CDR2 FQNEAQ. CDR3 residues: CASTGQNYNEQFF. The CDR3 bases are TGTGCCAGCACAGGACAGAACTACAATGAGCAGTTCTTC.

The V and J genes are TRBV7-6 and TRBJ2-3; TRBD2 is a possible D gene (6 bases). This CDR3 region has 15 residues. Germline CDR1 and CDR2: SGHVS and FNYEAQ. Trimming stripped 4 bases from V and 6 bases from J, with 17 bases between. In nucleotides, the CDR3 is TGTGCCAGCAGCTCGCCATCGGAGGGGCCTGATACGCAGTATTTT. Its protein is CASSSPSEGPDTQYF.

The chain has TRBV4-1 and TRBJ2-1, with 11 bases identical to TRBD2. V shed 4 bases, J shed 6 bases, and the junction held 5 bases outside the gene matches. The CDR3 extends over 15 amino acids. CDR1 is MGHRA and CDR2 is YSYEKL in the germline V gene. CDR3 DNA: TGCGCCAGCAGCCTCGCCGGGACTAGCGGCAATGAGCAGTTCTTC. This gives the protein CASSLAGTSGNEQFF.

This clone was seen only a few times. V usage is TRBV15 and J usage is TRBJ2-3; TRBD2 matches 8 bases. The CDR3 loop spans 17 amino acids. The V gene's germline CDR1 is LNHNV and CDR2 YYDKDF (reference sequence). V was clipped by 0 bases and J by 0 bases; unmatched bases: 5. CDR3 sequence: CATSRDYASGSTDTQYF. The CDR3 DNA follows: TGTGCCACCAGCAGAGATTATGCTAGCGGGAGCACAGATACGCAGTATTTT. Variable domain in full (rest from reference TRBV15 and TRBJ2-3): DAMVIQNPRYQVTQFGKPVTLSCSQTLNHNVMYWYQQKSSQAPKLLFHYYDKDFNNEADTPDNFQSRRPNTSFCFLDIRSPGLGDTAMYLCATSRDYASGSTDTQYFGPGTRLTVL.

The CDR3 sequence: CASSPSGGMALAGNTIYF. The CDR3 bases are TGTGCCAGCTCACCGTCGGGGGGGATGGCGTTAGCTGGAAACACCATATATTTT. The chain carries TRBV18 and TRBJ1-3; a possible D gene is TRBD1 (5 bases). Deletions cut 3 bases from V and 2 bases from J, with 20 bases between. CDR1 KGHSH and CDR2 LQKENI come from the germline V gene. The CDR3 is 18 residues long.

V gene TRBV24-1 combines with J gene TRBJ1-1; no clear D gene. Germline V gives CDR1 KGHDR, CDR2 SFDVKD. Trimming stripped 4 bases from V and 2 bases from J, with 13 bases between. The CDR3 extends over 15 amino acids. The CDR3 DNA reads as TGTGCCACCAGTGACCACGGGATACGCAACACTGAAGCTTTCTTT. Translated, it gives CATSDHGIRNTEAFF.

The rearrangement joins TRBV19 to TRBJ2-6; D possibly corresponds to TRBD2 (7 bases). Germline loops: CDR1 LNHDA, CDR2 SQIVND (reference sequence). V dropped 3 bases and J dropped 0 bases, with 12 bases sitting between them. The CDR3 is made up of 17 amino acids. Here the CDR3 DNA reads TGTGCCAGTAGTATTCGGGGGGACAACTCTGGGGCCAACGTCCTGACTTTC. The encoded protein is CASSIRGDNSGANVLTF.

As DNA, the CDR3 is TGTGCCAGCAGTTTGAGGGGGTACAGGGGGAGATCACCCCTCCACTTT. It yields the protein CASSLRGYRGRSPLHF. The V and J genes are TRBV28 and TRBJ1-6, with 8 bases lining up with TRBD1. J gave up 10 bases and V 3 bases, and 11 bases lay outside the gene matches. The CDR3 loop spans 16 amino acids. The V gene's germline CDR1 is MDHEN and CDR2 SYDVKM.